The rows below give T cell receptor beta chains drawn from one sample of a study of glioma-infiltrating T cells after dendritic cell vaccination. Profiling relied on immunoSEQ multiplex PCR, and the TCRdb table lists in-frame clones only, not all of them. The sample includes around 89,000 clones, around 84% of them seen just once. This specimen was blood, taken before dendritic cell vaccination. The origin of the receptors is a human donor with glioblastoma. CDR3s include the opening cysteine and the closing phenylalanine or tryptophan. D genes are given only for firm matches. Clone sizes are given selectively: once, few, many, or a class where the clone is expanded.

clone_size	j_call	d_call	cdr3_length	v_call	cdr3_aa	cdr3_nt
.	TRBJ2-1	.	14	TRBV19	CASRQDPSYNEQFF	TGTGCCAGTCGACAGGACCCGTCCTACAATGAGCAGTTCTTC
.	TRBJ2-7	.	14	TRBV11-3	CASSREGLSYEQYF	TGTGCCAGCAGCCGAGAGGGTCTTTCCTACGAGCAGTACTTC
.	TRBJ2-5	.	17	TRBV2	CASSVGPGGGLGETQYF	TGTGCCAGCAGTGTAGGTCCAGGGGGAGGACTGGGAGAGACCCAGTACTTC
.	TRBJ2-7	.	16	TRBV9	CASSVALGLAKHEQYF	TGTGCCAGCAGCGTAGCCCTAGGGCTAGCGAAGCACGAGCAGTACTTC
.	TRBJ2-7	TRBD1	14	TRBV7-9	CASSLGQGFYEQYF	TGTGCCAGCAGCCTCGGACAGGGTTTCTACGAGCAGTACTTC
few	TRBJ1-4	.	15	TRBV7-9	CASSFGQGGVEKLFF	TGTGCCAGCAGCTTCGGCCAAGGTGGAGTTGAAAAACTGTTTTTT
.	TRBJ2-5	.	10	TRBV7-9	CASSRQPQYF	TGTGCCAGCAGCCGACAGCCCCAGTACTTC
.	TRBJ1-5	.	14	TRBV28	CASRSGYSNQPQHF	TGTGCCAGCAGATCAGGGTATAGCAATCAGCCCCAGCATTTT
.	TRBJ2-5	.	16	TRBV7-6	CASSPTPPGLGETQYF	TGTGCCAGCAGCCCTACTCCACCGGGACTCGGAGAGACCCAGTACTTC
.	TRBJ2-7	TRBD2	19	TRBV9	CASSVGSGRQEGSSYEQYF	TGTGCCAGCAGCGTAGGTAGCGGGAGACAAGAGGGGAGCTCCTACGAGCAGTACTTC
.	TRBJ2-7	TRBD1	13	TRBV10-3	CAISELDRGEQYF	TGTGCCATCAGTGAGCTCGACAGGGGCGAGCAGTACTTC
.	TRBJ2-7	.	14	TRBV2	CASGRVRVSGLMYF	TGTGCCAGCGGCCGTGTCAGAGTGTCGGGACTCATGTACTTC
.	TRBJ2-7	TRBD1	12	TRBV11-2	CASSWGQYEQYF	TGTGCCAGCAGCTGGGGACAGTACGAGCAGTACTTC
few	TRBJ2-1	.	14	TRBV27	CASSPRALGGEQFF	TGTGCCAGCAGTCCGCGGGCCTTAGGGGGTGAGCAGTTCTTC
.	TRBJ1-5	.	15	TRBV13	CASSPGRDSNQPQHF	TGTGCCAGCAGTCCAGGCAGAGATAGCAATCAGCCCCAGCATTTT
.	TRBJ2-2	TRBD1	15	TRBV19	CASRVDRGNTGELFF	TGTGCCAGTAGAGTTGACAGGGGGAACACCGGGGAGCTGTTTTTT
.	TRBJ2-1	TRBD2	15	TRBV18	CASSPLSGAGNEQFF	TGTGCCAGCTCCCCCTTGAGCGGGGCAGGCAATGAGCAGTTCTTC
.	TRBJ1-2	.	13	TRBV14	CASSPGVLVGYTF	TGTGCCAGCAGCCCCGGAGTACTGGTCGGCTACACCTTC
.	TRBJ2-1	TRBD1	14	TRBV10-3	CAIRTGGDHNEQFF	TGTGCCATCAGGACAGGGGGCGATCACAATGAGCAGTTCTTC
.	TRBJ1-2	.	15	TRBV27	CASRRTGDSNYGYTF	TGTGCCAGCAGACGAACCGGGGATTCTAACTATGGCTACACCTTC
many	TRBJ1-5	.	14	TRBV4-3	CASSQTAGDQPQHF	TGCGCCAGCAGTCAAACTGCCGGAGATCAGCCCCAGCATTTT
.	TRBJ1-2	.	15	TRBV27	CASSFAGQPNYGYTF	TGTGCCAGCAGTTTCGCAGGGCAACCTAACTATGGCTACACCTTC
.	TRBJ1-4	.	15	TRBV2	CASSVRGSVDEKLFF	TGTGCCAGCAGTGTTAGAGGGAGTGTGGATGAAAAACTGTTTTTT
.	TRBJ2-1	.	16	TRBV5-1	CASSQDSGSSYNEQFF	TGCGCCAGCAGCCAAGACTCCGGGTCCTCCTACAATGAGCAGTTCTTC
.	TRBJ2-1	.	16	TRBV4-2	CASSQVEGSVYNEQFF	TGTGCCAGCAGCCAAGTGGAGGGGTCGGTCTACAATGAGCAGTTCTTC
.	TRBJ2-7	.	19	TRBV7-9	CASSINVITPERAAYEQYF	TGTGCCAGCAGCATAAACGTAATCACCCCGGAGCGGGCGGCCTACGAGCAGTACTTC
.	TRBJ2-6	.	19	TRBV19	CASSKWGTDYLSGANVLTF	TGTGCCAGTAGTAAGTGGGGGACGGACTACCTCTCTGGGGCCAACGTCCTGACTTTC
.	TRBJ2-7	TRBD1	16	TRBV19	CASSIFGTGGSYEQYF	TGTGCCAGTAGTATTTTTGGGACAGGGGGCTCCTACGAGCAGTACTTC
.	TRBJ2-7	TRBD2	15	TRBV7-3	CASRSGTSGSYEQYF	TGTGCCAGCAGGTCCGGGACTAGCGGCTCCTACGAGCAGTACTTC
.	TRBJ2-2	.	21	TRBV30	CACSTGPLDQKVGHGTGELFF	TGTGCCTGCTCAACGGGCCCGCTGGATCAAAAAGTGGGACATGGGACCGGGGAGCTGTTTTTT
.	TRBJ2-2	TRBD2	15	TRBV6-5	CASSYQREWSGELFF	TGTGCCAGCAGTTACCAGCGGGAGTGGAGCGGGGAGCTGTTTTTT
.	TRBJ1-1	.	13	TRBV13	CASRLRGNTEAFF	TGTGCCAGCAGGTTAAGGGGTAACACTGAAGCTTTCTTT
.	TRBJ1-2	.	13	TRBV27	CASSVGGLDGYTF	TGTGCCAGCTCCGTAGGAGGGCTAGATGGCTACACCTTC
.	TRBJ1-2	.	14	TRBV27	CASSLLGGDYGYTF	TGTGCCAGCAGTTTATTGGGGGGTGATTATGGCTACACCTTC
.	TRBJ2-2	.	12	TRBV6-5	CASGGNTGELFF	TGTGCCAGCGGCGGTAACACCGGGGAGCTGTTTTTT
.	TRBJ2-2	.	14	TRBV7-9	CASRTQRDTGELFF	TGTGCCAGCCGGACACAACGGGACACCGGGGAGCTGTTTTTT
.	TRBJ1-5	.	13	TRBV5-6	CASSLTAAQPQHF	TGTGCCAGCAGCCTTACAGCGGCCCAGCCCCAGCATTTT
.	TRBJ2-1	.	16	TRBV9	CASSVRTTQPYNEQFF	TGTGCCAGCAGCGTCCGGACAACACAACCCTACAATGAGCAGTTCTTC
once	TRBJ1-5	TRBD1	20	TRBV6-4	CASSDRTTGQGAKGNQPQHF	TGTGCCAGCAGTGACCGAACGACGGGACAGGGGGCCAAGGGCAATCAGCCCCAGCATTTT
.	TRBJ2-7	.	17	TRBV7-2	CASSLRGGTSAAHEQYF	TGTGCCAGCAGCCTTAGGGGGGGGACTTCAGCGGCCCACGAGCAGTACTTC
once	TRBJ1-1	.	13	TRBV29-1	CSVGGVLNTEAFF	TGCAGCGTAGGAGGAGTTCTGAACACTGAAGCTTTCTTT
.	TRBJ2-7	TRBD1	12	TRBV6-5	CASSRTGYEQYF	TGTGCCAGCAGTAGGACAGGGTACGAGCAGTACTTC
once	TRBJ2-3	TRBD1	14	TRBV7-3	CASSSGQGTDTQYF	TGTGCCAGCAGCTCGGGACAGGGCACAGATACGCAGTATTTT
.	TRBJ1-2	.	14	TRBV6-5	CASTESWQGNGYTF	TGTGCCAGCACCGAATCTTGGCAGGGCAATGGCTACACCTTC
.	TRBJ2-3	TRBD1	15	TRBV15	CATSRTGAPTDTQYF	TGTGCCACCAGCAGGACAGGGGCCCCCACAGATACGCAGTATTTT
.	TRBJ1-2	TRBD1	14	TRBV18	CASSADRFNYGYTF	TGTGCCAGCTCCGCGGACAGGTTTAACTATGGCTACACCTTC
.	TRBJ1-2	TRBD1	15	TRBV6-5	CASRGIGDRTYGYTF	TGTGCCAGCAGGGGTATCGGGGACAGGACCTATGGCTACACCTTC
.	TRBJ1-6	.	16	TRBV2	CASSPGMSSYNSPLHF	TGTGCCAGCAGCCCCGGGATGAGCTCCTATAATTCACCCCTCCACTTT
.	TRBJ1-5	TRBD1	16	TRBV9	CASSPQEQGFDQPQHF	TGTGCCAGCAGCCCCCAAGAACAGGGGTTCGATCAGCCCCAGCATTTT
.	TRBJ2-7	TRBD1	15	TRBV19	CASSKGTGLTYEQYF	TGTGCCAGTAGTAAAGGGACAGGTCTTACCTACGAGCAGTACTTC
many	TRBJ2-1	TRBD1	13	TRBV2	CATPTGGNNEQFF	TGTGCCACCCCGACAGGGGGCAACAATGAGCAGTTCTTC